Described below is a single TCR beta chain sequence and its context. The target antigen is unknown. These data are taken from a study of T cell repertoires in cytomegalovirus infection. Study information: Public signatures in TCR beta pointed to CMV infection and matching HLA type.

One entry per CDR3 protein, called by TCRdb with MiXCR from the reads. The data contain about 160,000 distinct CDR3 sequences, roughly 22% of them singletons. This CDR3 is built from 13 residues. Germline V gene data show CDR1 as SGHTA and CDR2 as FQGNSA. Trimming stripped 2 bases from V and 5 bases from J, with 9 bases between. Points from the study as a whole: Accumulated public TCR beta family frequency recognized individuals carrying CMV together with the relevant HLA.

The receptor was isolated from a human donor in good health (CMV status not recorded). Some clones in this sample may be carry-over from other donors' samples. The source was CD8+ T cells from cultured PBMCs, collected from culture after CMV antigen stimulation. The rearrangement links TRBV7-2 to TRBJ2-5; no firm D call. In nucleotides, the CDR3 is TGTGCCAGCAGCTTAACGGCCGGGGAGACCCAGTACTTC. It specifies CASSLTAGETQYF.